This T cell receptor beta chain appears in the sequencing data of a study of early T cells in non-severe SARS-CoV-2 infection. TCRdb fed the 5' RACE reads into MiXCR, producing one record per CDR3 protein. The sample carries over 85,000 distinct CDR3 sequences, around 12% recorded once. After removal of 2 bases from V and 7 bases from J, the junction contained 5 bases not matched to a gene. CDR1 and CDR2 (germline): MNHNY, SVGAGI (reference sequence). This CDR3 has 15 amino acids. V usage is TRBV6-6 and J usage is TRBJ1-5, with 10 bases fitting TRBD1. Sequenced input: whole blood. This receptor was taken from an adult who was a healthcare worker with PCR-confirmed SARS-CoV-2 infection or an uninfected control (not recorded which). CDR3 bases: TGTGCCAGCAGTTACCCGGGACAGGGGTACCAGCCCCAGCATTTT. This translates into CASSYPGQGYQPQHF.